These T cell receptor beta chains were read from a single sample in a study of neurological immune-mediated disorders. TCRdb re-called the 5' RACE reads through MiXCR, storing one row per CDR3 protein. The sample shows fewer than 80,000 distinct CDR3 sequences, under 5% of them seen only once. Sequenced material: PBMCs. Receptors were obtained from a woman in her forties or fifties with multiple sclerosis. Both conserved end residues are part of each CDR3. The order of the fields is clone size, V gene, D gene, J gene, CDR3 protein, CDR3 DNA. A D gene is named only where the DNA matches it firmly. Expanded clones are given a class, and other clones once, few, many or no size at all.

few	TRBV7-3	.	TRBJ2-1	CASSSGGDNEQFF	TGTGCCAGCAGCTCAGGTGGGGACAATGAGCAGTTCTTC
many	TRBV7-9	.	TRBJ1-2	CASSTRSNYGYTF	TGTGCCAGCAGCACCCGATCCAACTATGGCTACACCTTC
many	TRBV5-6	TRBD1	TRBJ2-3	CASSLEQGSFTDTQYF	TGTGCCAGCAGCTTGGAACAGGGGTCTTTCACAGATACGCAGTATTTT
.	TRBV11-2	TRBD2	TRBJ2-1	CASSLQLTLAGVNEQFF	TGTGCCAGCAGTCTCCAATTGACACTAGCGGGGGTCAATGAGCAGTTCTTC
many	TRBV3-1	.	TRBJ2-1	CASSLATEQFF	TGTGCCAGCAGCCTCGCAACGGAGCAGTTCTTC
.	TRBV7-9	.	TRBJ1-1	CASSLEGLTEAFF	TGTGCCAGCAGCTTAGAAGGTCTAACTGAAGCTTTCTTT
many	TRBV20-1	.	TRBJ1-1	CSAPSTGIAEAFF	TGCAGTGCCCCCTCTACAGGGATCGCTGAAGCTTTCTTT
many	TRBV12-3/TRBV12-4	.	TRBJ1-2	CASSPTGLYGYTF	TGTGCCAGCAGTCCGACAGGACTATATGGCTACACCTTC
many	TRBV7-8	TRBD1	TRBJ1-1	CASSFRPQGAEAFF	TGTGCCAGCAGCTTTCGACCGCAGGGGGCTGAAGCTTTCTTT
many	TRBV20-1	TRBD1	TRBJ1-4	CSAFGTGGEKLFF	TGCAGTGCTTTCGGGACAGGAGGGGAAAAACTGTTTTTT
.	TRBV14	TRBD1	TRBJ1-4	CASSTGTGYEKLFF	TGTGCCAGCAGCACCGGGACAGGGTATGAAAAACTGTTTTTT
many	TRBV12-3/TRBV12-4	.	TRBJ1-1	CASSFGISAVVAFF	TGTGCCAGCAGTTTCGGGATATCAGCCGTGGTAGCTTTCTTT
many	TRBV6-2/TRBV6-3	TRBD1	TRBJ1-2	CASSDPGQGRIGYTF	TGTGCCAGCAGTGACCCGGGACAGGGGCGGATTGGCTACACCTTC
.	TRBV20-1	.	TRBJ1-1	CSASGNTEAFF	TGCAGTGCTAGTGGGAACACTGAAGCTTTCTTT
many	TRBV3-1	TRBD2	TRBJ2-5	CASSQEWSGGLQETQYF	TGTGCCAGCAGCCAAGAATGGAGCGGGGGGCTCCAAGAGACCCAGTACTTC